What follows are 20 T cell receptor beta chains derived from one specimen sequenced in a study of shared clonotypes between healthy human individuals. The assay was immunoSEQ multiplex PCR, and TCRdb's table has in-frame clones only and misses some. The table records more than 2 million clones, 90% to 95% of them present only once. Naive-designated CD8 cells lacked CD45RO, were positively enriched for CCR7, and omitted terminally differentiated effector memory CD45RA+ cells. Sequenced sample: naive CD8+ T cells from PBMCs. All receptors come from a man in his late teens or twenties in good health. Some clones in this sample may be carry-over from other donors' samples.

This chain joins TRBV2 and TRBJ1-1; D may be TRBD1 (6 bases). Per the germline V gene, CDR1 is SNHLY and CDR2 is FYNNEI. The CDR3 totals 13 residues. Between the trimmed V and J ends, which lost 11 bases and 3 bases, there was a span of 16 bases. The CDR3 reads CAPHGGRHTEAFF. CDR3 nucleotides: TGTGCCCCCCACGGGGGCAGACACACTGAAGCTTTCTTT.

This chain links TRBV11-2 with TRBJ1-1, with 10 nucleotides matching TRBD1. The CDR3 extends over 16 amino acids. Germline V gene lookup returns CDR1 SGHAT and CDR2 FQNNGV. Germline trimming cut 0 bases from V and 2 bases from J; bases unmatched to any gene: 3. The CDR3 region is CASSLEDRGFNTEAFF. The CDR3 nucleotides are TGTGCCAGCAGCTTAGAGGACAGGGGGTTCAACACTGAAGCTTTCTTT.

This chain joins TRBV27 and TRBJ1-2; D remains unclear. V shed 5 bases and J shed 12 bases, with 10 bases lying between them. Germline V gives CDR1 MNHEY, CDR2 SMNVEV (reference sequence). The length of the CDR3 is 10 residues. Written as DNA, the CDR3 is TGTGCCAGCAGTCCCTTAGGGAACACCTTC. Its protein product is CASSPLGNTF.

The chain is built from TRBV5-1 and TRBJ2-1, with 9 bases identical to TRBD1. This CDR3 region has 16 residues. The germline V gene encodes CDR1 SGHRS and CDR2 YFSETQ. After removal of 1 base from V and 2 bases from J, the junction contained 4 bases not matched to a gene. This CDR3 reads CASSLWTGATYNEQFF. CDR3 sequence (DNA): TGCGCCAGCAGCTTGTGGACAGGGGCGACCTACAATGAGCAGTTCTTC.

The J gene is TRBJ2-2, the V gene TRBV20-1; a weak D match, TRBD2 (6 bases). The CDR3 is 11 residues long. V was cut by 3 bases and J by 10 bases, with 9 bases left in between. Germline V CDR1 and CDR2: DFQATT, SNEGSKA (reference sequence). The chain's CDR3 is CSARTGEELFF. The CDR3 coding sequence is TGCAGTGCTAGGACGGGGGAGGAGCTGTTTTTT.

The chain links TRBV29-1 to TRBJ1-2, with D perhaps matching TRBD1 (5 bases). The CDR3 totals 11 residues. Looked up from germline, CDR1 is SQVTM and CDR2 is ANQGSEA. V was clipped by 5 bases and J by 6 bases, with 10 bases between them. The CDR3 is CSVRGFDGYTF. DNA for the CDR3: TGCAGCGTTAGGGGTTTCGATGGCTACACCTTC.

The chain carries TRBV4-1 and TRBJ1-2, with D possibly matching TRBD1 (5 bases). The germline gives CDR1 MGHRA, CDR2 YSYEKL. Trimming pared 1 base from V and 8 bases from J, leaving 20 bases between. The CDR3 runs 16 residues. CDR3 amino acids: CASSQVQSSAGQGYTF. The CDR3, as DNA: TGCGCCAGCAGCCAAGTTCAGTCGTCAGCGGGGCAAGGCTACACCTTC.

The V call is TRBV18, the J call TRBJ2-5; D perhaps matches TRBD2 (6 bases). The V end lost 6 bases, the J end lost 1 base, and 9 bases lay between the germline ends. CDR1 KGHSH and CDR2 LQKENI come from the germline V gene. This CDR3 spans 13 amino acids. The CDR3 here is CASSRERQETQYF. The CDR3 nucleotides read TGTGCCAGCTCCCGGGAGCGCCAAGAGACCCAGTACTTC.

The CDR3 DNA reads as TGTGCCAGCAGCTTCGGGAGGGAAAAACTGTTTTTT. Its protein is CASSFGREKLFF. The rearrangement uses TRBV7-8 and TRBJ1-4, with D unresolved. CDR3 length equals 12 residues. Germline values: CDR1 SGHVS, CDR2 FQNEAQ. The V end lost 3 bases, the J end lost 8 bases, and 7 bases lay between the germline ends. Looking up the rest from reference TRBV7-8 and TRBJ1-4 gives the full variable domain: GAGVSQSPRYKVAKRGQDVALRCDPISGHVSLFWYQQALGQGPEFLTYFQNEAQLDKSGLPSDRFFAERPEGSVSTLKIQRTQQEDSAVYLCASSFGREKLFFGSGTQLSVL.

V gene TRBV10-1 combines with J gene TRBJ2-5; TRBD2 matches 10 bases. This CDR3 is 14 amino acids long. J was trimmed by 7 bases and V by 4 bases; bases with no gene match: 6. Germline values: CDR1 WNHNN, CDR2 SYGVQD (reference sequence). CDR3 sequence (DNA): TGCGCCAGCAGTGTAGCGGGAGGCTGGTGGACCCAGTACTTC. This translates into CASSVAGGWWTQYF.

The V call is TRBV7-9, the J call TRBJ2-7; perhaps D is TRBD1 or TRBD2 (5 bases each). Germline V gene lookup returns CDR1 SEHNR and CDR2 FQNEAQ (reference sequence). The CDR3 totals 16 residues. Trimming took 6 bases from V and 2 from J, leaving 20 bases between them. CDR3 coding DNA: TGTGCCAGCAGTTTTGTATGGGGGACCACACCCTACGAGCAGTACTTC. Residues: CASSFVWGTTPYEQYF.

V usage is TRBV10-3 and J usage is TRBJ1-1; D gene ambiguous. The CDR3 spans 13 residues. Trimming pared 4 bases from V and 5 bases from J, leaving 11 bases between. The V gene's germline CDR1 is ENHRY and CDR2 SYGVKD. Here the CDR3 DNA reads TGTGCCATCAGTGGCCAGACGGAGACTGAAGCTTTCTTT. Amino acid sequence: CAISGQTETEAFF.

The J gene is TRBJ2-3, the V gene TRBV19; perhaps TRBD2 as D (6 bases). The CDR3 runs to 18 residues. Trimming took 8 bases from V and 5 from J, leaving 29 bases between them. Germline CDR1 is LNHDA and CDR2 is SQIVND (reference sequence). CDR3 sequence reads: CASPPTRRALRDVDTQYF. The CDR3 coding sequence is TGTGCCAGTCCACCCACCAGGAGGGCCCTCCGAGATGTAGATACGCAGTATTTT.

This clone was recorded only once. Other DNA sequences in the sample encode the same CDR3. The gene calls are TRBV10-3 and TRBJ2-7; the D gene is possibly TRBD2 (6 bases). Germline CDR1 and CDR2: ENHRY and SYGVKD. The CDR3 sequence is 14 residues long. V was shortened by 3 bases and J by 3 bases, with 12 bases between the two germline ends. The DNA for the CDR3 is TGTGCCATCAGTGACCGGGACTCTCTCTACGAGCAGTACTTC. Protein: CAISDRDSLYEQYF.

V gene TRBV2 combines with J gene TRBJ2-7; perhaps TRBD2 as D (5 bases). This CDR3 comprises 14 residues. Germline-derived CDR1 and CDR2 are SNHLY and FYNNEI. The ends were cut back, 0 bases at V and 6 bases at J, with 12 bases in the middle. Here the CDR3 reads CASSEAPGFREQYF. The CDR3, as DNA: TGTGCCAGCAGTGAAGCCCCGGGGTTTCGCGAGCAGTACTTC. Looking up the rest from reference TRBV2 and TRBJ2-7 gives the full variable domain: EPEVTQTPSHQVTQMGQEVILRCVPISNHLYFYWYRQILGQKVEFLVSFYNNEISEKSEIFDDQFSVERPDGSNFTLKIRSTKLEDSAMYFCASSEAPGFREQYFGPGTRLTVT.

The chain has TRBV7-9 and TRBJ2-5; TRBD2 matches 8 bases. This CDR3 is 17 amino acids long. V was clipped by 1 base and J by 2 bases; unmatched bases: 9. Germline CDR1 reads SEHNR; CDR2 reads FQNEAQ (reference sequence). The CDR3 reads CASSLVGLVPPQETQYF. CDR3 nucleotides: TGTGCCAGCAGCTTAGTGGGACTAGTACCACCACAAGAGACCCAGTACTTC.

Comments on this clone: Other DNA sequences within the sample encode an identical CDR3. In DNA, the CDR3 is TGCAGCGTTGAAAGTACCTACAATGAGCAGTTCTTC. This translates into CSVESTYNEQFF. The chain joins TRBV29-1 to TRBJ2-1, with D uncertain. In germline, CDR1 is SQVTM, CDR2 ANQGSEA. This CDR3 is built from 12 residues. V was trimmed by 2 bases and J by 2 bases, leaving 4 bases between them.

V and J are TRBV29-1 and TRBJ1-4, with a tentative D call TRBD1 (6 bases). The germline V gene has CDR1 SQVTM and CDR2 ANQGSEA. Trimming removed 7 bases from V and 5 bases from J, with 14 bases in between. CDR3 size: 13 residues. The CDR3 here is CSAMTGPNEKLFF. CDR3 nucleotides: TGCAGCGCAATGACAGGCCCGAATGAAAAACTGTTTTTT.

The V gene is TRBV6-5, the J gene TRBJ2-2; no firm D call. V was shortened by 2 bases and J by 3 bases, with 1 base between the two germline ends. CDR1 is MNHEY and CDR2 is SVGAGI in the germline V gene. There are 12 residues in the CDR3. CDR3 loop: CASSYDTGELFF. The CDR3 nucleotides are TGTGCCAGCAGTTACGACACCGGGGAGCTGTTTTTT.

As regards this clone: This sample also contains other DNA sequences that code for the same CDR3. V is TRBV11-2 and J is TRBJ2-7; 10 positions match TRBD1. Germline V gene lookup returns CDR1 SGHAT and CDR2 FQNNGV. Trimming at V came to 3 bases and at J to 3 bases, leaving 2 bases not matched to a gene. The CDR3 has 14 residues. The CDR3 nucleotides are TGTGCCAGCAGCTTTGGGACAGGGGACTACGAGCAGTACTTC. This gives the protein CASSFGTGDYEQYF.